Detailed here is one TCR beta chain. The antigen remains undetermined. cDNA synthesis used the whole RNA isolate, giving expressed TCRB sequences. Profiled with immunoSEQ multiplex PCR; TCRdb holds only in-frame clones, not every one. The sample gives 350,000 to 400,000 clones, over 12% of which show up once; under 0.02% is in the top ten. Naive, central memory, regulatory and stem cell-like memory cells within the CD4+ compartment were sorted using CD45RO/CCR7/CD25/CD127/CD95/CD27. This entry belongs to a study of beta chain features in type 1 diabetes. Study-level findings and limits: cDNA sequencing could over-represent cells with high TCR expression. Equally in patients and controls, shorter templates might have been favored by PCR. Patients' naive, central memory and regulatory TCRB repertoires appeared more alike than those of healthy donors.

This TCR was sampled from a woman aged 18-29 years in good health. The sequencing sample was made of naive CD4+ T cells from blood.

The CDR3 DNA follows: TGTGCCAGCAGCTTAGCTTGGACAGGGTTGGGAGATACGCAGTATTTT. Amino acid sequence: CASSLAWTGLGDTQYF. The rearrangement joins TRBV11-2 to TRBJ2-3, with 8 bases that match TRBD1. In germline, CDR1 is SGHAT, CDR2 FQNNGV. This CDR3 contains 16 residues. Trimming took 1 base from V and 5 from J; bases not matched to a gene: 8.